This TCR beta chain was captured by sequencing in a study of spatial heterogeneity in lung cancer. TCRdb reprocessed the 5' RACE reads with MiXCR, giving one entry per CDR3 protein. The sample lists over 95,000 distinct CDR3 sequences, 10% to 13% occurring once. Time point here: blood at routine non-recurrence follow-up after resection. Trimming stripped 8 bases from V and 6 bases from J, with 13 bases between. Germline lookup yields CDR1 MDHEN and CDR2 SYDVKM. The length of the CDR3 is 12 residues. The starting material was PBMCs, obtained at follow-up. This chain uses TRBV28 with TRBJ1-1, with D hard to call. The receptor was derived from a female donor with early-stage non-small cell lung cancer. The CDR3 reads CASQSSGPEAFF. As DNA, the CDR3 is TGTGCCAGCCAATCCTCTGGCCCTGAAGCTTTCTTT.